This entry lists 30 T cell receptor beta chains sequenced from one sample in a study of blood T cell repertoires in COVID-19. Profiling relied on immunoSEQ multiplex PCR, and the TCRdb table lists in-frame clones only, not all of them. The repertoire holds tens of thousands of clones, 85% to 90% seen once, with 1.5% to 2% in the top ten. The sample consisted of peripheral blood. The receptors come from a woman aged 55 to 70 with active COVID-19.

The chain joins TRBV4-3 to TRBJ2-7; 9 nucleotides match TRBD2. CDR1 LGHNA and CDR2 YSLEER come from the germline V gene. V was pared by 1 base and J by 2 bases, with 3 bases of the junction left unmatched. The CDR3 covers 15 residues. The DNA of the CDR3 is TGCGCCAGCAGCCAAGTCGTAGCGGGAGCCTACGAGCAGTACTTC. Encoded protein: CASSQVVAGAYEQYF.

V is TRBV27 and J is TRBJ2-7; possibly TRBD2 for D (5 bases). CDR3 size: 11 residues. V was trimmed by 4 bases and J by 4 bases, leaving 5 bases between them. Germline CDR1 MNHEY, CDR2 SMNVEV (reference sequence). Here the CDR3 reads CASSSGYEQYF. Written as DNA, the CDR3 is TGTGCCAGCAGTTCGGGGTACGAGCAGTACTTC.

The V call is TRBV6-2 or TRBV6-3, the J call TRBJ2-7, with D perhaps matching TRBD2 (5 bases). Per the germline V gene, CDR1 is MNHEY and CDR2 is SVGEGT. The CDR3 runs to 11 residues. V lost 2 bases to trimming and J lost 6 bases, with 5 bases between them. The DNA for the CDR3 is TGTGCCAGCAGTTACGGAGGCGAGCAGTACTTC. It translates to CASSYGGEQYF.

The chain uses TRBV18 and TRBJ2-7, with 9 bases that match TRBD1. CDR1 is KGHSH and CDR2 is LQKENI in the germline V gene. This CDR3 comprises 15 residues. With V trimmed by 1 base and J by 4 bases, 5 bases remained unmatched. The CDR3 coding sequence is TGTGCCAGCTCACCACGGACAGGGGCACCATACGAGCAGTACTTC. It codes for CASSPRTGAPYEQYF.

The sample holds one count of this clone. The chain joins TRBV6-5 to TRBJ2-2; D not certain. This CDR3 has 15 residues. Trimming cost V 5 bases and J 6 bases, with 16 bases left between them. Germline V gene data show CDR1 as MNHEY and CDR2 as SVGAGI. This chain's CDR3 is CASSPLGNPPGELFF. The CDR3 DNA sequence: TGTGCCAGCAGTCCCCTAGGTAACCCCCCCGGGGAGCTGTTTTTT.

The chain couples TRBV3-1 (or the pseudogene TRBV3-2) to TRBJ2-5; D not certain. The V end was cut by 6 bases, the J end by 2 bases, with 7 bases between. There are 12 residues in the CDR3. Germline values: CDR1 LGHDT, CDR2 YNNKEL (reference sequence). In DNA form, the CDR3 reads TGTGCCAGCAGGACTCAGCAAGAGACCCAGTACTTC. Translated: CASRTQQETQYF.

The sample holds one count of this clone. This rearrangement joins TRBV24-1 to TRBJ2-1; 8 positions match TRBD2. CDR1 and CDR2 from the germline V gene are KGHDR and SFDVKD. J lost 1 base, V lost 7 bases, and 5 bases had no gene match. This CDR3 contains 15 residues. The CDR3 nucleotides read TGTGCCACCAGCTTTAGCGGGATATCCTACAATGAGCAGTTCTTC. This encodes CATSFSGISYNEQFF.

V is TRBV6-5 and J is TRBJ1-5; TRBD1 is a possible D gene (6 bases). Trimming removed 5 bases at V and 4 bases at J, with 9 bases between. This CDR3 contains 13 residues. From germline, CDR1 is MNHEY and CDR2 SVGAGI. CDR3 residues: CASSTGINQPQHF. CDR3 in DNA: TGTGCCAGCAGTACAGGGATAAATCAGCCCCAGCATTTT.

The gene calls are TRBV27 and TRBJ2-1; D unclear. Germline V lookup: CDR1 MNHEY, CDR2 SMNVEV (reference sequence). V was shortened by 0 bases and J by 0 bases, with 9 bases between the two germline ends. The CDR3 runs to 16 residues. CDR3 sequence: CASSLSPSSSYNEQFF. The CDR3 DNA is TGTGCCAGCAGTTTATCCCCCTCGAGCTCCTACAATGAGCAGTTCTTC.

The chain couples TRBV30 to TRBJ2-3; 11 bases are shared with TRBD2. The germline CDR1 and CDR2 sequences are GTSNPN and SVGIG (reference sequence). J was trimmed by 4 bases and V by 1 base; bases with no gene match: 4. The CDR3 contains 15 residues. CDR3 DNA: TGTGCCTGGAGTGAGACTAGCGGGAATTCAGATACGCAGTATTTT. It codes for CAWSETSGNSDTQYF.

J is TRBJ1-4 and V is TRBV30, with 8 bases matching TRBD1. The CDR3 is made up of 14 amino acids. The trim removed 1 base at V and 8 bases at J, leaving 6 bases unmatched. Germline V gives CDR1 GTSNPN, CDR2 SVGIG (reference sequence). CDR3 nucleotides: TGTGCCTGGAGTGCGGCAGGGGGCGCGGAAAAACTGTTTTTT. This gives the protein CAWSAAGGAEKLFF.

This rearrangement joins TRBV11-2 to TRBJ2-7, with 10 bases identical to TRBD1. This CDR3 contains 15 residues. The junction had 5 bases not matched to a gene; V was cut back by 1 base and J by 5 bases. The V gene's germline CDR1 is SGHAT and CDR2 FQNNGV. The CDR3 DNA reads as TGTGCCAGCAGCTTAGTACGGGACAGGGGTCACGAGCAGTACTTC. Protein sequence: CASSLVRDRGHEQYF.

The chain uses TRBV19 and TRBJ1-4; no clear D gene. Between the trimmed V and J ends, which lost 5 bases and 8 bases, there was a span of 18 bases. CDR3 length equals 15 residues. Germline CDR1 and CDR2: LNHDA and SQIVND (reference sequence). CDR3 nucleotide sequence: TGTGCCAGTAGTCTTATGGTGACCTCGGAGGAAAAACTGTTTTTT. As protein: CASSLMVTSEEKLFF. Together with reference TRBV19 and TRBJ1-4, the CDR3 gives the full variable domain: DGGITQSPKYLFRKEGQNVTLSCEQNLNHDAMYWYRQDPGQGLRLIYYSQIVNDFQKGDIAEGYSVSREKKESFPLTVTSAQKNPTAFYLCASSLMVTSEEKLFFGSGTQLSVL.

This clone occurred once. The chain employs TRBV4-3 and TRBJ2-7; 7 nucleotides match TRBD1. Germline trimming cut 0 bases from V and 7 bases from J; bases unmatched to any gene: 0. There are 12 residues in the CDR3. The germline gives CDR1 LGHNA, CDR2 YSLEER. The CDR3 protein is CASSQEGQEQYF. In nucleotides, the CDR3 is TGCGCCAGCAGCCAAGAGGGACAGGAGCAGTACTTC.

This chain uses TRBV28 with TRBJ1-2, with 12 bases that match TRBD1. Germline V gene sequence: CDR1 MDHEN, CDR2 SYDVKM. This CDR3 has 16 residues. V was clipped by 5 bases and J by 8 bases; unmatched bases: 12. The CDR3 sequence: CASSPVPGQGAGGYTF. CDR3 coding DNA: TGTGCCAGCAGTCCAGTTCCGGGACAGGGGGCTGGGGGCTACACCTTC.

The rearrangement links TRBV27 to TRBJ2-7; D is uncertain. There are 13 residues in the CDR3. V lost 0 bases to trimming and J lost 6 bases, with 9 bases between them. CDR1 is MNHEY and CDR2 is SMNVEV in the germline V gene (reference sequence). The CDR3 bases are TGTGCCAGCAGTTTATCTATCCTATTCGAGCAGTACTTC. This translates into CASSLSILFEQYF.

The rearrangement joins TRBV20-1 to TRBJ2-2; D remains unclear. Germline values: CDR1 DFQATT, CDR2 SNEGSKA (reference sequence). This CDR3 has 13 residues. V gave up 3 bases and J gave up 4 bases, with 9 bases separating them. In DNA, the CDR3 is TGCAGTGCTAGTTATATCGGCACCGGGGAGCTGTTTTTT. Translating it yields CSASYIGTGELFF.

V usage is TRBV19 and J usage is TRBJ2-7; 13 nucleotides agree with TRBD2. The V gene's germline CDR1 is LNHDA and CDR2 SQIVND (reference sequence). J gave up 1 base and V 4 bases, and 4 bases lay outside the gene matches. This CDR3 is built from 16 residues. The CDR3 loop is CASSRLAGGSSYEQYF. The CDR3 bases are TGTGCCAGTAGTAGACTAGCGGGAGGATCATCCTACGAGCAGTACTTC.

The rearrangement links TRBV3-1 (or the pseudogene TRBV3-2) to TRBJ1-2; the match to TRBD1 covers 7 bases. Germline CDR1 is LGHDT and CDR2 is YNNKEL (reference sequence). This CDR3 region has 15 residues. The ends lost 4 bases at V and 2 bases at J; junction bases unmatched: 7. CDR3 amino acids: CASSPRTGTNYGYTF. Here the CDR3 DNA reads TGTGCCAGCAGCCCCCGGACAGGTACCAACTATGGCTACACCTTC.

The J gene is TRBJ2-3, the V gene TRBV6-1, with D possibly matching TRBD1 (6 bases). The CDR3 has 12 residues. Germline V lookup: CDR1 MNHNS, CDR2 SASEGT. Trimming took 2 bases from V and 8 from J, leaving 8 bases between them. CDR3 region: CASSESRGTQYF. The CDR3 nucleotides read TGTGCCAGCAGTGAAAGCAGGGGTACGCAGTATTTT.

The chain links TRBV9 to TRBJ2-1, with TRBD2 identical over 13 bases. The CDR3 sequence is 16 residues long. Germline V gene lookup returns CDR1 SGDLS and CDR2 YYNGEE. The ends lost 2 bases at V and 7 bases at J; junction bases unmatched: 6. The CDR3 coding sequence is TGTGCCAGCAGCGTCATGGGGACTAGCGGGGCAAATGAGCAGTTCTTC. As protein: CASSVMGTSGANEQFF. The full variable domain, in which reference TRBV9 and TRBJ2-1 provide the parts outside the CDR3, is DSGVTQTPKHLITATGQRVTLRCSPRSGDLSVYWYQQSLDQGLQFLIQYYNGEERAKGNILERFSAQQFPDLHSELNLSSLELGDSALYFCASSVMGTSGANEQFFGPGTRLTVL.

The CDR3 coding sequence is TGTGCCAGCAGAAAGGAGAAGTTCTACGAGCAGTACTTC. This translates into CASRKEKFYEQYF. V gene TRBV6-6 combines with J gene TRBJ2-7; D is uncertain. The CDR3 totals 13 residues. Germline CDR1 is MNHNY and CDR2 is SVGAGI (reference sequence). Trimming removed 6 bases from V and 3 bases from J, with 12 bases in between.

Here the CDR3 DNA reads TGTGCCACCACCGGGAGGAACTACAATGAGCAGTTCTTC. Residues: CATTGRNYNEQFF. J is TRBJ2-1 and V is TRBV24-1, with 7 bases lining up with TRBD2. This CDR3 contains 13 residues. Germline V gene sequence: CDR1 KGHDR, CDR2 SFDVKD. The V and J ends lost 8 bases and 3 bases, in that order; junction bases with no gene match: 3.

The chain is built from TRBV6-6 and TRBJ1-6, with 9 bases aligning to TRBD1. V lost 5 bases to trimming and J lost 10 bases; unmatched junction nucleotides: 9. In germline, CDR1 is MNHNY, CDR2 SVGAGI (reference sequence). The CDR3 spans 15 residues. The DNA for the CDR3 is TGTGCCAGCAGTCAGCGGGACAGGGTTTCCTCACCCCTCCACTTT. As protein: CASSQRDRVSSPLHF.

The V call is TRBV6-5, the J call TRBJ2-7, with TRBD2 identical over 7 bases. Germline V gives CDR1 MNHEY, CDR2 SVGAGI. Losses at the gene ends were 4 bases for V and 0 bases for J; bases not matched to a gene: 9. The CDR3 length is 16 residues. In DNA, the CDR3 is TGTGCCAGCAGTTCGCCGACCCGCGGGGGCTCCTACGAGCAGTACTTC. Translating it yields CASSSPTRGGSYEQYF.

The J gene is TRBJ2-3, the V gene TRBV10-2; tentatively, D is TRBD2 (5 bases). The CDR3 is 11 amino acids. The germline CDR1 and CDR2 sequences are WSHSY and SAAADI. The germline V and J ends were trimmed by 8 bases and 6 bases, with 9 bases remaining between them. The CDR3 sequence: CASLGVDTQYF. In DNA, the CDR3 is TGCGCCAGCTTGGGAGTTGATACGCAGTATTTT.

This clone was recorded once. The chain recombines TRBV5-4 with TRBJ2-7; 12 nucleotides agree with TRBD2. The CDR3 spans 15 residues. Germline loops: CDR1 SGHNT, CDR2 YYREEE (reference sequence). V shed 4 bases and J 7 bases; nucleotides not matched to a gene: 9. CDR3 region: CASSTLAGGPGEQYF. The CDR3, as DNA: TGTGCCAGCAGCACCCTAGCGGGAGGGCCGGGGGAGCAGTACTTC.

This clone was detected only once. The CDR3 loop is CASSATSGDATGELFF. In DNA, the CDR3 is TGTGCCAGCAGCGCCACTAGCGGGGATGCCACCGGGGAGCTGTTTTTT. This sequence joins TRBV7-9 and TRBJ2-2; 10 nucleotides align to TRBD2. Germline V CDR1 and CDR2: SEHNR, FQNEAQ (reference sequence). V dropped 5 bases and J dropped 4; count of bases not matched to a gene: 7. This CDR3 region has 16 residues.

The chain carries TRBV2 and TRBJ2-3, with D tentatively TRBD1 (5 bases). Trimming pared 7 bases from V and 0 bases from J, leaving 8 bases between. This CDR3 spans 13 amino acids. Germline assignment: CDR1 SNHLY and CDR2 FYNNEI. CDR3 amino acids: CASKGVSTDTQYF. The CDR3 DNA reads TGTGCCAGCAAAGGGGTTAGCACAGATACGCAGTATTTT.

The CDR3 reads CASSSSPGVPTHEQYF. As DNA, the CDR3 is TGTGCCAGCAGCTCGTCCCCGGGAGTCCCCACTCACGAGCAGTACTTC. The chain joins TRBV7-8 to TRBJ2-7; TRBD2 is a possible D gene (6 bases). Per germline, CDR1 SGHVS and CDR2 FQNEAQ. V lost 4 bases and J 5 bases, leaving 21 bases between the germline ends. This CDR3 spans 16 amino acids.